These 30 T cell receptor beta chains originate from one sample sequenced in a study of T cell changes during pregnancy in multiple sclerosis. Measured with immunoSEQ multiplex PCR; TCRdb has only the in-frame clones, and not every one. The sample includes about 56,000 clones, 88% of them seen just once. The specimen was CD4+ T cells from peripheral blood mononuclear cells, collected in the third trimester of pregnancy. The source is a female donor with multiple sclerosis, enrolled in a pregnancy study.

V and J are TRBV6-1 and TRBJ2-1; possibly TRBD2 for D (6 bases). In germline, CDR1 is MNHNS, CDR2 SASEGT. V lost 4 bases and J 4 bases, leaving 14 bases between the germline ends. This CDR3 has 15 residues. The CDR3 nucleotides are TGTGCCAGCAGTGCGCGGGAAAGTGGGTACAATGAGCAGTTCTTC. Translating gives CASSARESGYNEQFF.

The CDR3 is CASHVSSIAANTEAFF. CDR3 DNA sequence: TGTGCCAGCCATGTTTCATCCATTGCGGCGAACACTGAAGCTTTCTTT. V is TRBV7-9 and J is TRBJ1-1, with D hard to call. Trimming shortened V by 8 bases and J by 1 base, and 20 bases separated the two germline ends. There are 16 residues in the CDR3. The V gene's germline CDR1 is SEHNR and CDR2 FQNEAQ (reference sequence). The full variable domain, completed using reference TRBV7-9 and TRBJ1-1, is DTGVSQNPRHKITKRGQNVTFRCDPISEHNRLYWYRQTLGQGPEFLTYFQNEAQLEKSRLLSDRFSAERPKGSFSTLEIQRTEQGDSAMYLCASHVSSIAANTEAFFGQGTRLTVV.

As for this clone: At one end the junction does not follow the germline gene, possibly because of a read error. CDR3 protein: CASSHRSVRQRGTSYEQYF. CDR3 coding DNA: TGCGCCAGCAGCCATCGATCCGTTCGTCAGCGGGGGACCTCCTACGAGCAGTACTTC. This chain links TRBV5-5 with TRBJ2-7; TRBD2 matches at 8 bases. CDR1 SGHKS and CDR2 YYEKEE come from the germline V gene (reference sequence). This CDR3 is built from 19 residues.

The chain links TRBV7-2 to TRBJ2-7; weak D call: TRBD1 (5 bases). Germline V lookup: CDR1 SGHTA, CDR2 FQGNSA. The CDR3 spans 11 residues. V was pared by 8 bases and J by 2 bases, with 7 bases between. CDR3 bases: TGTGCCAGCGGGGCCCCCTACGAGCAGTACTTC. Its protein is CASGAPYEQYF.

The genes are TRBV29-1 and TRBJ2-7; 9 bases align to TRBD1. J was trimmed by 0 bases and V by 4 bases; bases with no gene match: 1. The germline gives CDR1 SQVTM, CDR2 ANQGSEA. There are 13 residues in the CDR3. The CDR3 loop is CSVGQGDSYEQYF. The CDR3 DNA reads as TGCAGCGTTGGACAGGGGGACTCCTACGAGCAGTACTTC.

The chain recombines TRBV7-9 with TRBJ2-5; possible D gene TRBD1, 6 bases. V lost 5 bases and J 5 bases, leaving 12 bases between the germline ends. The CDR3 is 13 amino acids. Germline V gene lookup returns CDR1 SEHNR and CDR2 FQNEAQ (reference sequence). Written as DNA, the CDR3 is TGTGCCAGCAGCAAACAGGGACGGGAGACCCAGTACTTC. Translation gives CASSKQGRETQYF.

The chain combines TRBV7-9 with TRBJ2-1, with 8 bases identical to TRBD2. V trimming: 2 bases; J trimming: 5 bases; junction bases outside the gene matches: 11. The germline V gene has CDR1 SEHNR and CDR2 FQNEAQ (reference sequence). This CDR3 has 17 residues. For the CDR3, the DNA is TGTGCCAGCAGCTTATGGGCGGGAGGCTGGTCTCACAATGAGCAGTTCTTC. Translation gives CASSLWAGGWSHNEQFF.

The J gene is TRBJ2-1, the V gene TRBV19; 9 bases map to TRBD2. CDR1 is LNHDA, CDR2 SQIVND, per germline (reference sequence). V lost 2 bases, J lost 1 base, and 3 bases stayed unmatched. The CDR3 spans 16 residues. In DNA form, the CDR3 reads TGTGCCAGTAGTATACGACTAGCGGATTCCTACAATGAGCAGTTCTTC. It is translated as CASSIRLADSYNEQFF.

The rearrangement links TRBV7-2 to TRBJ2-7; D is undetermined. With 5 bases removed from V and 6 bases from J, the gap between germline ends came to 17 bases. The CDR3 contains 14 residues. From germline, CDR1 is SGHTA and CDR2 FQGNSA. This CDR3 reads CASSPYMSGGEQYF. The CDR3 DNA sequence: TGTGCCAGCAGCCCTTACATGTCGGGTGGCGAGCAGTACTTC.

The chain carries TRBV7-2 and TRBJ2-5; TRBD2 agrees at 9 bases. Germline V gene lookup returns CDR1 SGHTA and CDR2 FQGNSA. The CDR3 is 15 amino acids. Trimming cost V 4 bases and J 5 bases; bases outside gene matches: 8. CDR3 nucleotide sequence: TGTGCCAGCAGCTCCAGGGGCGGGAGGGCGGAGACCCAGTACTTC. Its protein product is CASSSRGGRAETQYF.

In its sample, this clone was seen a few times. CDR3 sequence: CASSYGGSTYEQYF. In nucleotides, the CDR3 is TGTGCCAGCAGTTACGGTGGCAGTACCTACGAGCAGTACTTC. The chain employs TRBV6-5 and TRBJ2-7; unclear D gene. V gave up 2 bases and J gave up 2 bases, with 10 bases separating them. Germline V gives CDR1 MNHEY, CDR2 SVGAGI. CDR3 length equals 14 residues.

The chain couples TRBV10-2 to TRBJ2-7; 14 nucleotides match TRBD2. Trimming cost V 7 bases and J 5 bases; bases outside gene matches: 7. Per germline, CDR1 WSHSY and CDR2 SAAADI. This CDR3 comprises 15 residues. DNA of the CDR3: TGCGCCAGCACCCCGGGACTAGCGGGAGTCCACGAGCAGTACTTC. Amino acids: CASTPGLAGVHEQYF.

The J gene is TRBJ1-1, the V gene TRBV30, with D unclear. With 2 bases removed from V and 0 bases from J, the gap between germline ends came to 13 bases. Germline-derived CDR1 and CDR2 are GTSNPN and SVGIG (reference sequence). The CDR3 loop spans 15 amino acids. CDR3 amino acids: CAWSLWQALNTEAFF. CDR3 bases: TGTGCCTGGAGTCTCTGGCAGGCATTGAACACTGAAGCTTTCTTT.

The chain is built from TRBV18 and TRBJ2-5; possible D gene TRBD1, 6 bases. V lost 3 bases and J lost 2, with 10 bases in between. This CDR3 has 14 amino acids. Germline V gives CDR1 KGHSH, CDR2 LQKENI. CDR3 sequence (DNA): TGTGCCAGCTCACCTCAGGACAGTCAAGAGACCCAGTACTTC. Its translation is CASSPQDSQETQYF.

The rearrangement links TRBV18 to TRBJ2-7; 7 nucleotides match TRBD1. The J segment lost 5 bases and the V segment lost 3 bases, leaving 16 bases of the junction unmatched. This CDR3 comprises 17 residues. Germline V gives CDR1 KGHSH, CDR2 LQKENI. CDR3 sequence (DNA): TGTGCCAGCTCACCCGAGAGGGGGCGCATACGGGTCCACGAGCAGTACTTC. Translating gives CASSPERGRIRVHEQYF.

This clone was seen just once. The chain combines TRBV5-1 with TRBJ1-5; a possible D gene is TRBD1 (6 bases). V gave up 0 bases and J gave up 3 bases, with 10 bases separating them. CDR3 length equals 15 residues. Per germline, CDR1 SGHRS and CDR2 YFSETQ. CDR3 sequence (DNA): TGCGCCAGCAGCTTGGGAGGGGGAGTCAATCAGCCCCAGCATTTT. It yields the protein CASSLGGGVNQPQHF.

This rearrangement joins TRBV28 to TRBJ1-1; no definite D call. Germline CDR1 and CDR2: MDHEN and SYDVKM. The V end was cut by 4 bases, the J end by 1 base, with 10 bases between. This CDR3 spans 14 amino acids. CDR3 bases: TGTGCCAGCAGTTCGTTACAGAAGAACACTGAAGCTTTCTTT. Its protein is CASSSLQKNTEAFF.

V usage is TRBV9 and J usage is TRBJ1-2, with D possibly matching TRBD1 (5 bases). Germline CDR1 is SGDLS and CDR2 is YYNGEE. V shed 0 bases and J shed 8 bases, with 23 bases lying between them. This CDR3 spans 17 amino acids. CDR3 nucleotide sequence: TGTGCCAGCAGCGTAGCTTCTGGGGCGGACCGCATTACGGGCTACACCTTC. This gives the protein CASSVASGADRITGYTF.

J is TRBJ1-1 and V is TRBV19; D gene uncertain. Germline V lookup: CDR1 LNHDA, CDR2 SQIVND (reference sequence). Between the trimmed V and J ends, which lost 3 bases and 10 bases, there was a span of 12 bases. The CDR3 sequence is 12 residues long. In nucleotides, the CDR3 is TGTGCCAGTAGTATGGTTCCTTTCGGAGCTTTCTTT. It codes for CASSMVPFGAFF.

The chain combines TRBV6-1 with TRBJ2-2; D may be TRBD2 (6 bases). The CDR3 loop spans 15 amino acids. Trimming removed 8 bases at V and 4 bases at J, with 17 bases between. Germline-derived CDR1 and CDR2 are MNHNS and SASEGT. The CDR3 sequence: CASGGSQSSTGELFF. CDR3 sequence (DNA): TGTGCCAGCGGGGGGTCTCAGTCAAGCACCGGGGAGCTGTTTTTT.

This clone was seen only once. The CDR3 coding sequence is TGTGCCAGCTCATCAGACGGGACTGCTCTGGGCCAGCCCCAGCATTTT. Translation: CASSSDGTALGQPQHF. V is TRBV18 and J is TRBJ1-5; D is perhaps TRBD1 (5 bases). The germline gives CDR1 KGHSH, CDR2 LQKENI. The CDR3 extends over 16 amino acids. Trimming took 5 bases from V and 7 from J, leaving 21 bases between them. The full variable domain, completed using reference TRBV18 and TRBJ1-5, is NAGVMQNPRHLVRRRGQEARLRCSPMKGHSHVYWYRQLPEEGLKFMVYLQKENIIDESGMPKERFSAEFPKEGPSILRIQQVVRGDSAAYFCASSSDGTALGQPQHFGDGTRLSIL.

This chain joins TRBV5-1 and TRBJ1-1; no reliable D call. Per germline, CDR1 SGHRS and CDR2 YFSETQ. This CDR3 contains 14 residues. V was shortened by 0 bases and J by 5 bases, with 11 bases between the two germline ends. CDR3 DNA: TGCGCCAGCAGCTTGGGGGCGGCGGGAACTGAAGCTTTCTTT. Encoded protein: CASSLGAAGTEAFF.

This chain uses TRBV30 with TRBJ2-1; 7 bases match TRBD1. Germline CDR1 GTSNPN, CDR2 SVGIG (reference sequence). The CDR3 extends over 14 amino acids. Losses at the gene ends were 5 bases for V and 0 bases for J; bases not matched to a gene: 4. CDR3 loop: CAWEGQSSYNEQFF. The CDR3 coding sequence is TGTGCCTGGGAGGGACAGAGCTCCTACAATGAGCAGTTCTTC.

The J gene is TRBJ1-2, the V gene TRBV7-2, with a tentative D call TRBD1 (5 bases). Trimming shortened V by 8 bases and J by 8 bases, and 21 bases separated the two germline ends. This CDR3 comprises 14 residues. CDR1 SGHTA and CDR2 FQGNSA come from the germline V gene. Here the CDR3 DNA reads TGTGCCAGCGGTCAAGGAGGGGCAGGCGGCGGCTACACCTTC. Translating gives CASGQGGAGGGYTF.

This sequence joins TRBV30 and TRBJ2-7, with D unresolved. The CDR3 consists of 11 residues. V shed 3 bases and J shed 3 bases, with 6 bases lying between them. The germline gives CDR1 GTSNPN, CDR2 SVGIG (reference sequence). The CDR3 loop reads CAWRRNYEQYF. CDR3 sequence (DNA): TGTGCCTGGAGGAGGAACTACGAGCAGTACTTC.

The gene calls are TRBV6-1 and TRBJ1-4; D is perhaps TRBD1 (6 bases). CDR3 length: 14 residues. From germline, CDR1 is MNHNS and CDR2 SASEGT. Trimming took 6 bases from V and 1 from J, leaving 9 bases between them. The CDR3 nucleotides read TGTGCCAGCAGGGCAGGGGTAACTAATGAAAAACTGTTTTTT. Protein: CASRAGVTNEKLFF.

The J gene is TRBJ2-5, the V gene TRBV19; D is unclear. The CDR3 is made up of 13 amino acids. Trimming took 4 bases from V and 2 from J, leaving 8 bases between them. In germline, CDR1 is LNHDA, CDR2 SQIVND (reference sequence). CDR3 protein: CASSNQEQETQYF. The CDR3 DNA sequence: TGTGCCAGTAGTAATCAGGAACAAGAGACCCAGTACTTC.

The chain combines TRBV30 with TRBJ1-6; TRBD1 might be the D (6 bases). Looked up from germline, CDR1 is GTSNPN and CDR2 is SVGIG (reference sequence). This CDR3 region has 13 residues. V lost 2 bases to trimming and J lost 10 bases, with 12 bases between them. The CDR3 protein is CAWSTGRESPLHF. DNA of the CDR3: TGTGCCTGGAGTACAGGGCGAGAATCACCCCTCCACTTT. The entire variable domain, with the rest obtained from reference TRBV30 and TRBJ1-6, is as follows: SQTIHQWPATLVQPVGSPLSLECTVEGTSNPNLYWYRQAAGRGLQLLFYSVGIGQISSEVPQNLSASRPQDRQFILSSKKLLLSDSGFYLCAWSTGRESPLHFGNGTRLTVT.

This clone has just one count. For the CDR3, the DNA is TGTGCCAGCAGCTTAGGGGTGTTCGGGTCCAACTCCTACAATGAGCAGTTCTTC. Residues: CASSLGVFGSNSYNEQFF. The gene calls are TRBV7-9 and TRBJ2-1; D call uncertain. CDR1 is SEHNR, CDR2 FQNEAQ, per germline (reference sequence). The CDR3 covers 18 residues. The ends were cut back, 1 base at V and 0 bases at J, with 16 bases in the middle.

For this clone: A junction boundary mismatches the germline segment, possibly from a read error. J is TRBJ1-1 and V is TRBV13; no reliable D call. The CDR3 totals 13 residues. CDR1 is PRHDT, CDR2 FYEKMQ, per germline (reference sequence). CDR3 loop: CASNLGVNTEAFF. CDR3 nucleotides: TGTGCCAGCAACTTAGGCGTAAACACTGAAGCTTTCTTT.